This T cell receptor beta chain was sequenced for a study of cytomegalovirus exposure and HLA in healthy donors. The CDR3 sequence is 14 residues long. Germline loops: CDR1 LNHNV, CDR2 YYDKDF (reference sequence). The V gene lost 0 bases and the J gene lost 6 bases, with 8 bases spanning the gap. Comment on this clone: No antigen is known for it.

The PCR ran on 60 Vbeta and 13 Jbeta primers. Sequencing used immunoSEQ multiplex PCR; TCRdb keeps in-frame clones, though not all of them. The sample lists about 150,000 clones, about 80% occurring once. Broader study findings: The likely origin of a cluster of highly shared sequence variants was a sequencing artifact.

Sequenced input: PBMCs. The TCR was taken from a man aged 30 to 45 in good health and CMV-seropositive. The chain carries TRBV15 and TRBJ2-2; D perhaps matches TRBD2 (5 bases). The CDR3 bases are TGTGCCACCAGCAGAGATCGAGGGCCCGGGGAGCTGTTTTTT. Its protein is CATSRDRGPGELFF.